This T cell receptor (beta chain) is drawn from a study of blood T cell repertoires in COVID-19. The CDR3 loop spans 18 amino acids. The V segment lost 3 bases and the J segment 0 bases; nucleotides outside the gene matches: 10. The germline gives CDR1 MGHDK, CDR2 SYGVNS. In the original processing: Amplification with reference gene primers provided the estimates of nucleated cell counts. Data came from immunoSEQ multiplex PCR; TCRdb stores just in-frame clones and leaves some out. D and trimming were read from the DNA, whereas the V and J calls and clone size are those reported in that table. This table holds approximately 390,000 clones, around nine tenths found once. The cohort comprised adults aged 18 to 89 years residing in approximately 22 US areas. Clinical history reported by participants formed the basis on which cohorts were assigned. Recovery among Cohort 3 donors was established by two negative PCRs, clearance, or symptom resolution.

The sequence came from a woman aged 45-65 years who had recovered from COVID-19. The sequencing sample was made of PBMCs or T cells enriched from blood (not recorded which). The rearrangement links TRBV25-1 to TRBJ1-3; 8 bases align to TRBD1. In DNA form, the CDR3 reads TGTGCCAGCAGTGACCCCGGGACAGGCCGACTCTCTGGAAACACCATATATTTT. Encoded protein: CASSDPGTGRLSGNTIYF.